Each of the 28 T cell receptor beta chains below was sequenced from the same sample in a study of T-cell reconstitution after alpha-beta-depleted transplantation in children. Molecular barcoding with unique molecular identifiers was used for the TCRbeta library. One entry per CDR3 protein results from TCRdb running MiXCR on the PCR reads. The repertoire holds hundreds of thousands of distinct CDR3 sequences, about 16% seen once, with 3.3% in the top ten. The sequencing used PBMCs from the stem cell graft donor, collected from the stem cell graft. Source of these receptors: a human donor who donated a stem cell graft to a child with acute lymphoblastic leukemia.

In this sample, this clonotype turned up a few times. The J gene is TRBJ1-1, the V gene TRBV20-1; D may be TRBD1 (6 bases). V lost 6 bases, J lost 6 bases, and 14 bases lay in between. Germline CDR1 DFQATT, CDR2 SNEGSKA (reference sequence). CDR3 size: 12 residues. DNA of the CDR3: TGCAGTGCCCCAAGGGGGTTTGCTGAAGCTTTCTTT. This translates into CSAPRGFAEAFF.

The gene calls are TRBV12-3 or TRBV12-4 and TRBJ1-6; 9 nucleotides line up with TRBD1. The J segment lost 7 bases and the V segment lost 5 bases, leaving 3 bases of the junction unmatched. The CDR3 runs to 14 residues. The CDR3 reads CASSTGTGNSPLHF. The CDR3 region has the DNA TGTGCCAGCAGTACCGGGACAGGGAATTCACCCCTCCACTTT.

The chain recombines TRBV5-1 with TRBJ2-7, with D possibly being TRBD2 (5 bases). The V gene's germline CDR1 is SGHRS and CDR2 YFSETQ. The CDR3 is made up of 13 amino acids. The ends were cut back, 8 bases at V and 1 base at J, with 13 bases in the middle. The CDR3 region has the DNA TGCGCCAGTCGGGGAAGGGCGTCCTACGAGCAGTACTTC. Translating gives CASRGRASYEQYF.

The chain combines TRBV29-1 with TRBJ1-1; TRBD1 agrees at 7 bases. J gave up 6 bases and V 7 bases, and 11 bases lay outside the gene matches. The CDR3 contains 13 residues. From germline, CDR1 is SQVTM and CDR2 ANQGSEA. In DNA, the CDR3 is TGCAGCGCCCTGACAGGGACCGATGCTGAAGCTTTCTTT. Its translation: CSALTGTDAEAFF.

This clonotype has a count of ten or more. The rearrangement joins TRBV5-6 to TRBJ2-7; possible D gene TRBD1, 6 bases. Trimming stripped 2 bases from V and 4 bases from J, with 7 bases between. This CDR3 has 12 amino acids. Germline V gene sequence: CDR1 SGHDT, CDR2 YYEEEE. The CDR3 coding sequence is TGTGCCAGCAGCTTTGGACAGTACGAGCAGTACTTC. Translating gives CASSFGQYEQYF.

The chain links TRBV18 to TRBJ1-5; no definite D call. The CDR3 has 14 amino acids. V was pared by 2 bases and J by 7 bases, with 12 bases between. Germline CDR1 reads KGHSH; CDR2 reads LQKENI. Written as DNA, the CDR3 is TGTGCCAGCTCACCAGGGCAGCAAAGCCAGCCCCAGCATTTT. Translating gives CASSPGQQSQPQHF.

This clonotype was detected only a few times. Here the CDR3 DNA reads TGTGCCAGCAGCTTAGGGGGAGGGCCGGAGGAGCAGTACTTC. This encodes CASSLGGGPEEQYF. The V and J genes are TRBV5-5 and TRBJ2-7; perhaps TRBD2 as D (7 bases). V dropped 2 bases and J dropped 7 bases, with 16 bases sitting between them. CDR1 is SGHKS and CDR2 is YYEKEE in the germline V gene (reference sequence). The CDR3 extends over 14 amino acids. The full variable domain, its missing parts supplied by reference TRBV5-5 and TRBJ2-7, is DAGVTQSPTHLIKTRGQQVTLRCSPISGHKSVSWYQQVLGQGPQFIFQYYEKEERGRGNFPDRFSARQFPNYSSELNVNALLLGDSALYLCASSLGGGPEEQYFGPGTRLTVT.

The chain links TRBV5-1 to TRBJ2-5; possibly TRBD2 for D (6 bases). The CDR3 runs to 15 residues. Deletions cut 1 base from V and 3 bases from J, with 13 bases between. Germline V gives CDR1 SGHRS, CDR2 YFSETQ. DNA of the CDR3: TGCGCCAGCAGCTTGTCCCAGGGCGGGGAAGAGACCCAGTACTTC. Amino acids: CASSLSQGGEETQYF.

This clonotype was recorded a few times. The V and J genes are TRBV5-1 and TRBJ1-6; 7 bases agree with TRBD1. V lost 4 bases, J lost 9 bases, and 13 bases stayed unmatched. The CDR3 extends over 16 amino acids. Germline CDR1 is SGHRS and CDR2 is YFSETQ. The CDR3 region is CASSPGSGGGGSPLHF. CDR3 DNA sequence: TGCGCCAGCAGCCCCGGATCAGGGGGAGGCGGTTCACCCCTCCACTTT.

This clonotype was seen more than once but under ten times. The V and J genes are TRBV29-1 and TRBJ2-1; 8 bases line up with TRBD1. V lost 3 bases to trimming and J lost 8 bases; unmatched junction nucleotides: 9. CDR1 and CDR2 (germline): SQVTM, ANQGSEA. This CDR3 comprises 14 residues. CDR3 nucleotides: TGCAGCGTTGACCCCGGGACAGGTAGGGATGAGCAGTTCTTC. Protein product: CSVDPGTGRDEQFF.

This clonotype has a handful of counts. This chain connects TRBV10-2 to TRBJ2-1; 12 nucleotides line up with TRBD2. CDR1 is WSHSY, CDR2 SAAADI, per germline. V was clipped by 6 bases and J by 0 bases; unmatched bases: 18. This CDR3 spans 21 amino acids. The CDR3 region has the DNA TGCGCCAGCAGCTCCCGGGGGCTAGCGGGAGGGCCACTGAGCTCCTACAATGAGCAGTTCTTC. It codes for CASSSRGLAGGPLSSYNEQFF.

The sample holds a few counts of this clonotype. The chain couples TRBV10-2 to TRBJ2-2; no clear D. The CDR3 extends over 12 amino acids. CDR1 WSHSY and CDR2 SAAADI come from the germline V gene. Trimming shortened V by 8 bases and J by 3 bases, and 7 bases separated the two germline ends. The CDR3 DNA reads TGCGCCAGCGGGGTTCACACCGGGGAGCTGTTTTTT. Protein sequence: CASGVHTGELFF.

This chain uses TRBV7-8 with TRBJ2-5; the D gene is possibly TRBD2 (6 bases). The CDR3 totals 14 residues. Germline assignment: CDR1 SGHVS and CDR2 FQNEAQ. Between the trimmed V and J ends, which lost 3 bases and 2 bases, there was a span of 10 bases. The CDR3 nucleotides read TGTGCCAGCAGCTTTAGCGGCCTTCAAGAGACCCAGTACTTC. It codes for CASSFSGLQETQYF.

This clonotype was counted many times. V usage is TRBV7-7 and J usage is TRBJ2-1, with 12 bases matching TRBD2. Per germline, CDR1 SSHAT and CDR2 FNYEAQ (reference sequence). The trim removed 3 bases at V and 12 bases at J, leaving 3 bases unmatched. The CDR3 runs to 13 residues. The DNA of the CDR3 is TGTGCCAGCAGCTTTGCGACTAGCGGGAGGCAGTTCTTC. Its protein product is CASSFATSGRQFF.

The chain links TRBV4-2 to TRBJ2-2, with unresolved D. The CDR3 has 13 residues. Between the trimmed V and J ends, which lost 8 bases and 6 bases, there was a span of 13 bases. CDR1 is LGHNA and CDR2 is YNFKEQ in the germline V gene. The CDR3 here is CASLNSVSGELFF. CDR3 nucleotides: TGTGCCAGCTTGAATTCCGTCTCCGGGGAGCTGTTTTTT.

Only a few counts were recorded for this clonotype. The chain links TRBV13 to TRBJ2-1; TRBD2 aligns across 7 bases. Looked up from germline, CDR1 is PRHDT and CDR2 is FYEKMQ (reference sequence). The junction had 4 bases not matched to a gene; V was cut back by 0 bases and J by 5 bases. The CDR3 loop spans 15 amino acids. CDR3 region: CASSLGREPNNEQFF. The CDR3 DNA reads as TGTGCCAGCAGCTTAGGGCGGGAGCCGAACAATGAGCAGTTCTTC.

The CDR3 coding sequence is TGTGCCAGCAGTTACGCGGACAGGGTAAATGAGCAGTTCTTC. Translating gives CASSYADRVNEQFF. The chain couples TRBV12-3 or TRBV12-4 to TRBJ2-1, with 8 positions matching TRBD1. Losses at the gene ends were 4 bases for V and 7 bases for J; bases not matched to a gene: 6. The CDR3 extends over 14 amino acids.

This clonotype was seen only a few times. This sequence joins TRBV6-1 and TRBJ1-2; 9 bases match TRBD1. This CDR3 has 16 amino acids. Germline V CDR1 and CDR2: MNHNS, SASEGT. V trimming: 7 bases; J trimming: 3 bases; junction bases outside the gene matches: 12. CDR3 protein: CASTLSGQGMDYGYTF. The CDR3 DNA reads as TGTGCCAGCACCCTTAGTGGACAGGGGATGGACTATGGCTACACCTTC.

This clonotype was detected only a few times. V gene TRBV5-6 combines with J gene TRBJ1-1; D is undetermined. The CDR3 covers 15 residues. Germline V gene sequence: CDR1 SGHDT, CDR2 YYEEEE. Trimming removed 4 bases at V and 1 base at J, with 14 bases between. The CDR3 region is CASSPWRGENTEAFF. CDR3 sequence (DNA): TGTGCCAGCAGCCCGTGGCGGGGTGAGAACACTGAAGCTTTCTTT.

This clonotype appeared many times. V usage is TRBV27 and J usage is TRBJ2-3, with D perhaps assigned TRBD1 or TRBD2 (5 bases each). V was clipped by 1 base and J by 4 bases, with 15 bases between them. This CDR3 spans 16 amino acids. CDR1 and CDR2 from the germline V gene are MNHEY and SMNVEV (reference sequence). CDR3 residues: CASSLFTGPGADTQYF. In DNA, the CDR3 is TGTGCCAGCAGTTTATTTACGGGACCGGGCGCAGATACGCAGTATTTT.

This clonotype was seen only a few times. This chain links TRBV6-5 with TRBJ1-1; D is ambiguous. With 0 bases removed from V and 4 bases from J, the gap between germline ends came to 15 bases. CDR3 size: 16 residues. Germline V gene lookup returns CDR1 MNHEY and CDR2 SVGAGI. Here the CDR3 DNA reads TGTGCCAGCAGTTACTCTGGGCAGGAGGGAGTCACTGAAGCTTTCTTT. It is translated as CASSYSGQEGVTEAFF.

This clonotype showed up just a few times. The chain recombines TRBV5-8 with TRBJ1-5, with 7 bases lining up with TRBD1. Germline-derived CDR1 and CDR2 are SGHTS and YDEGEE. The V segment lost 2 bases and the J segment 4 bases; nucleotides outside the gene matches: 9. This CDR3 is 16 amino acids long. The CDR3, as DNA: TGTGCCAGCAGCTTTCGGAGACAGGGCTGGAATCAGCCCCAGCATTTT. It encodes CASSFRRQGWNQPQHF.

This clonotype was counted between two and nine times. The chain is built from TRBV5-1 and TRBJ1-1; TRBD1 matches 7 bases. CDR3 length: 17 residues. The germline V gene encodes CDR1 SGHRS and CDR2 YFSETQ. V shed 0 bases and J 0 bases; nucleotides not matched to a gene: 8. The CDR3 region has the DNA TGCGCCAGCAGCTTGGTCGAGGGGGCGATCATGAACACTGAAGCTTTCTTT. This translates into CASSLVEGAIMNTEAFF.

In this sample, this clonotype turned up a few times. The chain joins TRBV5-1 to TRBJ2-1; 7 bases agree with TRBD2. In germline, CDR1 is SGHRS, CDR2 YFSETQ. This CDR3 is 16 amino acids long. With V trimmed by 4 bases and J by 5 bases, 12 bases remained unmatched. The CDR3 protein is CASSHYSAGVNNEQFF. The CDR3 DNA is TGCGCCAGCAGCCATTACTCGGCGGGAGTGAACAATGAGCAGTTCTTC.

The J gene is TRBJ2-5, the V gene TRBV9, with a tentative D call TRBD2 (5 bases). Germline values: CDR1 SGDLS, CDR2 YYNGEE. The CDR3 is made up of 14 amino acids. The V end was cut by 4 bases, the J end by 4 bases, with 14 bases between. The CDR3 DNA reads as TGTGCCAGCAGCCTCGAGGGTGGAGGAGAGACCCAGTACTTC. This encodes CASSLEGGGETQYF. The variable domain in full, completed from reference TRBV9 and TRBJ2-5, reads DSGVTQTPKHLITATGQRVTLRCSPRSGDLSVYWYQQSLDQGLQFLIQYYNGEERAKGNILERFSAQQFPDLHSELNLSSLELGDSALYFCASSLEGGGETQYFGPGTRLLVL.

The V call is TRBV20-1, the J call TRBJ2-2; 14 bases map to TRBD2. The CDR3 runs to 18 residues. The junction had 9 bases not matched to a gene; V was cut back by 2 bases and J by 4 bases. Per the germline V gene, CDR1 is DFQATT and CDR2 is SNEGSKA (reference sequence). The CDR3 region is CSARSVRLAGGRTGELFF. CDR3 sequence (DNA): TGCAGTGCTAGATCCGTGAGACTAGCGGGAGGGCGCACCGGGGAGCTGTTTTTT.

The chain employs TRBV6-1 and TRBJ2-7; 15 positions match TRBD2. CDR1 and CDR2 from the germline V gene are MNHNS and SASEGT. V was pared by 3 bases and J by 5 bases, with 2 bases of the junction left unmatched. The CDR3 extends over 15 amino acids. CDR3: CASSEGLAGGNEQYF. CDR3 coding DNA: TGTGCCAGCAGTGAGGGACTAGCGGGAGGCAACGAGCAGTACTTC.

This chain uses TRBV9 with TRBJ2-3; D not resolved. Trimming took 3 bases from V and 5 from J, leaving 10 bases between them. The CDR3 spans 13 residues. The germline V gene encodes CDR1 SGDLS and CDR2 YYNGEE. In DNA, the CDR3 is TGTGCCAGCAGCGCACCCTTGGGAGATACGCAGTATTTT. Its protein product is CASSAPLGDTQYF.